This T cell receptor beta chain came from a study of cytomegalovirus exposure and HLA in healthy donors. General study points: The CMV antigen specificity of a few CMV-associated chains was confirmed through in vitro analysis. Reportedly, TCR beta sequences accurately predicted HLA-A and HLA-B alleles in most subjects.

Trimming stripped 0 bases from V and 0 bases from J, with 4 bases between. Germline V CDR1 and CDR2: SGDLS, YYNGEE. The CDR3 has 15 amino acids. A word on this clone: Its target is not known. The sample carries other DNA sequences with the same CDR3.

A multiplex PCR was run with 60 Vbeta primers and 13 Jbeta primers. The method was immunoSEQ multiplex PCR; TCRdb's version includes in-frame clones alone and lacks a portion of them. Among roughly 130,000 clones listed, about three quarters were seen once. This receptor was obtained from a woman aged 55-69 years in good health and CMV-seropositive. Specimen: PBMCs. The chain carries TRBV9 and TRBJ1-6; D uncertain. In nucleotides, the CDR3 is TGTGCCAGCAGCGTAGCCAGCTCCTATAATTCACCCCTCCACTTT. Residues: CASSVASSYNSPLHF.